The 14 T cell receptor beta chains below were found in one sample sequenced in a study of blood T cell repertoires in COVID-19. Some clones are missing from TCRdb's copy, which holds only in-frame ones; the method was immunoSEQ multiplex PCR. Of 260,000 or so clones listed, around 90% are singletons. The specimen was peripheral blood. The receptors come from a man aged 18 to 29 with active or convalescent COVID-19.

J is TRBJ2-2 and V is TRBV27, with a weak D call TRBD1 (6 bases). The CDR3 covers 13 residues. Per the germline V gene, CDR1 is MNHEY and CDR2 is SMNVEV (reference sequence). V lost 6 bases and J 6 bases, leaving 11 bases between the germline ends. The CDR3 loop reads CASRVGGSGELFF. In DNA, the CDR3 is TGTGCCAGCAGGGTAGGGGGTTCCGGGGAGCTGTTTTTT.

This rearrangement joins TRBV5-1 to TRBJ1-2; unclear D gene. V lost 4 bases and J 4 bases, leaving 14 bases between the germline ends. The CDR3 is 14 residues long. The germline CDR1 and CDR2 sequences are SGHRS and YFSETQ. CDR3 nucleotides: TGCGCCAGCAGCCCCGGGAGGGCTGCCTATGGCTACACCTTC. Protein sequence: CASSPGRAAYGYTF.

The V gene is TRBV5-4, the J gene TRBJ2-3; 12 positions match TRBD2. The CDR3 consists of 17 residues. V was pared by 0 bases and J by 6 bases, with 8 bases of the junction left unmatched. Germline V gene data show CDR1 as SGHNT and CDR2 as YYREEE (reference sequence). CDR3: CASSLASGGGGSDTQYF. The CDR3 DNA follows: TGTGCCAGCAGCTTGGCTAGCGGGGGGGGAGGGTCGGATACGCAGTATTTT.

The CDR3 DNA sequence: TGTGCCAGCAGTAGCGACAGGCCTTCGGAAAAGACCCAGTACTTC. It encodes CASSSDRPSEKTQYF. The chain carries TRBV6-2 or TRBV6-3 and TRBJ2-5, with D perhaps TRBD1 (6 bases). Germline CDR1 and CDR2: MNHEY and SVGEGT. V lost 5 bases and J lost 6, with 19 bases in between. This CDR3 comprises 15 residues.

The chain employs TRBV4-1 and TRBJ1-1; TRBD1 aligns across 7 bases. Trimming at V came to 2 bases and at J to 2 bases, leaving 11 bases not matched to a gene. CDR1 is MGHRA and CDR2 is YSYEKL in the germline V gene. This CDR3 has 17 residues. CDR3 loop: CASSQKVPGTDNTEAFF. The CDR3 DNA sequence: TGCGCCAGCAGCCAAAAAGTTCCCGGGACAGATAACACTGAAGCTTTCTTT.

This clone occurred a few times. The chain links TRBV2 to TRBJ1-6; D uncertain. Germline CDR1 is SNHLY and CDR2 is FYNNEI. The CDR3 is made up of 17 amino acids. V was trimmed by 1 base and J by 8 bases, leaving 18 bases between them. The DNA for the CDR3 is TGTGCCAGCAGTGAAGGTGGAGGGTTAAAATATTATTCACCCCTCCACTTT. Protein: CASSEGGGLKYYSPLHF. Variable domain in full (rest from reference TRBV2 and TRBJ1-6): EPEVTQTPSHQVTQMGQEVILRCVPISNHLYFYWYRQILGQKVEFLVSFYNNEISEKSEIFDDQFSVERPDGSNFTLKIRSTKLEDSAMYFCASSEGGGLKYYSPLHFGNGTRLTVT.

CDR3 in amino acids: CASSGKAGGHPSTDTQYF. CDR3 sequence (DNA): TGTGCCAGTAGTGGAAAAGCGGGGGGGCACCCTAGCACAGATACGCAGTATTTT. The chain is built from TRBV19 and TRBJ2-3; 10 bases match TRBD2. Per the germline V gene, CDR1 is LNHDA and CDR2 is SQIVND (reference sequence). V lost 5 bases, J lost 0 bases, and 11 bases stayed unmatched. The CDR3 is 18 amino acids.

The V call is TRBV21-1, the J call TRBJ2-1; the D call TRBD2 from the table was never checked on the DNA. TRBV21-1 is a pseudogene locus. This CDR3 region has 16 residues. The CDR3: CASSNGRRPEAPEQFF. The CDR3 nucleotides read TGTGCCAGCAGCAACGGCCGAAGGCCCGAGGCTCCTGAGCAGTTCTTC.

This clone appeared once. V is TRBV7-2 and J is TRBJ2-7; the D gene is possibly TRBD2 (5 bases). CDR3 length equals 14 residues. Trimming stripped 1 base from V and 1 base from J, with 8 bases between. Germline CDR1 reads SGHTA; CDR2 reads FQGNSA. DNA of the CDR3: TGTGCCAGCAGCTTAGATCGGGGATCCTACGAGCAGTACTTC. It translates to CASSLDRGSYEQYF.

With regard to this clone: The junction does not match germline at one end; this may be a read error. The chain employs TRBV5-6 and TRBJ1-1; 8 bases are shared with TRBD1. Per germline, CDR1 SGHDT and CDR2 YYEEEE. This CDR3 contains 14 residues. DNA for the CDR3: TGTGCCAGCAGCTTGGGCCAGGGGGCACGATATGGGGTCTTT. The encoded protein is CASSLGQGARYGVF.

This rearrangement joins TRBV25-1 to TRBJ1-1; D might be TRBD1 (6 bases). In germline, CDR1 is MGHDK, CDR2 SYGVNS. This CDR3 has 11 amino acids. Trimming removed 5 bases from V and 14 bases from J, with 15 bases in between. This CDR3 is CASSTNHRAFF. The CDR3 nucleotides are TGTGCCAGCAGTACAAACCACAGGGCGTTCTTT.

This chain links TRBV19 with TRBJ1-2; D is unclear. Between the trimmed V and J ends, which lost 8 bases and 7 bases, there was a span of 20 bases. Germline V gives CDR1 LNHDA, CDR2 SQIVND (reference sequence). There are 14 residues in the CDR3. The CDR3 protein is CASRYTGRISGYTF. The CDR3 nucleotides are TGTGCCAGTCGGTACACGGGGAGGATTAGTGGCTACACCTTC.

The chain is built from TRBV25-1 and TRBJ2-2, with 7 positions matching TRBD2. The CDR3 covers 15 residues. Germline CDR1 and CDR2: MGHDK and SYGVNS. The J segment lost 5 bases and the V segment lost 6 bases, leaving 9 bases of the junction unmatched. CDR3 sequence reads: CASRGGLLKTGELFF. As DNA, the CDR3 is TGTGCCAGCAGGGGGGGGTTGTTGAAGACCGGGGAGCTGTTTTTT.

The genes are TRBV15 and TRBJ2-3, with 12 nucleotides matching TRBD2. The CDR3 loop spans 15 amino acids. V gave up 6 bases and J gave up 3 bases; unmatched junction bases: 4. Germline V gives CDR1 LNHNV, CDR2 YYDKDF (reference sequence). CDR3 bases: TGTGCCACCAGTTCTAGCGGGGGGGGTACAGATACGCAGTATTTT. This sequence encodes CATSSSGGGTDTQYF. The full variable domain, its missing parts supplied by reference TRBV15 and TRBJ2-3, is DAMVIQNPRYQVTQFGKPVTLSCSQTLNHNVMYWYQQKSSQAPKLLFHYYDKDFNNEADTPDNFQSRRPNTSFCFLDIRSPGLGDTAMYLCATSSSGGGTDTQYFGPGTRLTVL.